A selection of T cell receptor beta chains follows, all from one sample in a study of cytomegalovirus exposure and HLA in healthy donors. Sequencing was performed with immunoSEQ multiplex PCR; in TCRdb, only in-frame clones are kept and a portion is missing. The sample records around 170,000 clones, 75% to 90% being singletons. What was sequenced was PBMCs. These receptors were taken from a woman between 18 and 29 years old in good health and CMV-seronegative. The CDR3 runs from the conserved cysteine through the conserved F or W. Fields, in order: clone size, V gene, J gene, D gene, CDR3 protein, CDR3 DNA. D genes are given only for firm matches. Size tells how often a clone was seen (once, few, many) or the class of an expanded clone, and some rows leave it out.

-	TRBV30	TRBJ2-5	TRBD1	CATGQGADWATQYF	TGTGCCACCGGACAGGGGGCCGATTGGGCGACCCAGTACTTC
-	TRBV28	TRBJ2-3	-	CASSSGLDTQYF	TGTGCCAGCAGTTCAGGACTAGATACGCAGTATTTT
-	TRBV10-2	TRBJ2-7	TRBD1	CASSDRGLSYEQYF	TGCGCCAGCAGTGACAGGGGGCTTTCCTACGAGCAGTACTTC
-	TRBV6-1	TRBJ1-4	TRBD1	CASNPTGWDEKLFF	TGTGCCAGCAATCCGACAGGGTGGGATGAAAAACTGTTTTTT
-	TRBV5-5	TRBJ1-6	-	CASDDRGSPLHF	TGTGCCAGCGATGACCGGGGGTCACCCCTCCACTTT
-	TRBV14	TRBJ2-1	TRBD2	CASSRLGTSGGSYNEQFF	TGTGCCAGCAGCCGCCTCGGGACTAGCGGGGGAAGTTACAATGAGCAGTTCTTC
-	TRBV18	TRBJ2-3	TRBD1	CASSPNRGFADTQYF	TGTGCCAGCTCACCAAACAGGGGTTTTGCGGATACGCAGTATTTT
-	TRBV5-1	TRBJ1-3	-	CASSSIGTPSGNTIYF	TGCGCCAGCAGCTCAATCGGGACACCCTCTGGAAACACCATATATTTT
-	TRBV5-1	TRBJ2-2	-	CASSLDGSTGELFF	TGCGCCAGCAGCTTGGACGGGAGCACCGGGGAGCTGTTTTTT
-	TRBV7-6	TRBJ2-1	-	CASSLSLSSYNEQFF	TGTGCCAGCAGCTTATCGTTGAGCTCCTACAATGAGCAGTTCTTC
-	TRBV11-3	TRBJ2-1	-	CASSQGSYNEQFF	TGTGCCAGCAGCCAGGGGTCCTACAATGAGCAGTTCTTC
-	TRBV9	TRBJ2-7	-	CASSVGGDSYEQYF	TGTGCCAGCAGCGTAGGGGGGGACAGCTACGAGCAGTACTTC
-	TRBV6-5	TRBJ1-4	TRBD1	CASRITGGREKLFF	TGTGCCAGCAGAATAACAGGGGGGAGGGAAAAACTGTTTTTT
-	TRBV27	TRBJ2-7	-	CASSSLGEQHF	TGTGCCAGCAGTTCCCTGGGCGAGCAGCACTTC
-	TRBV28	TRBJ2-1	-	CASSRLPLVSYNEQFF	TGTGCCAGCAGCCGACTCCCCCTAGTGTCATACAATGAGCAGTTCTTC
-	TRBV19	TRBJ1-5	TRBD1	CASQDRGAQPQHF	TGTGCCAGCCAAGACAGGGGAGCTCAGCCCCAGCATTTT
-	TRBV7-9	TRBJ2-7	-	CATTPSVAPYEQYF	TGTGCCACCACTCCCAGCGTCGCCCCCTACGAGCAGTACTTC
few	TRBV25-1	TRBJ1-1	-	CASSFTGNTEAFF	TGTGCCAGCAGTTTTACAGGTAACACTGAAGCTTTCTTT
few	TRBV5-1	TRBJ2-7	-	CASSLTGTGEQYF	TGCGCCAGCAGCTTGACAGGGACGGGCGAGCAGTACTTC
-	TRBV5-1	TRBJ1-5	-	CASSLEGTHNQPQHF	TGCGCCAGCAGCTTGGAGGGGACTCACAATCAGCCCCAGCATTTT
few	TRBV9	TRBJ1-1	-	CASTQGLNTEAFF	TGTGCCAGCACCCAGGGGTTGAACACTGAAGCTTTCTTT
-	TRBV5-1	TRBJ2-3	TRBD2	CASSLVLAGSTDTQYF	TGCGCCAGCAGCTTGGTGCTAGCGGGGAGCACAGATACGCAGTATTTT